Below, one T cell receptor beta chain is given with its context. This CDR3 comprises 14 residues. Deletions cut 6 bases from V and 0 bases from J, with 11 bases between. The germline V gene encodes CDR1 MNHEY and CDR2 SVGAGI. The sequenced template was cDNA made from the entire isolated RNA. Sequencing used immunoSEQ multiplex PCR; TCRdb keeps in-frame clones, though not all of them. The sample has about 140,000 clones; over 8% are singletons. The entry originates in a study of beta chain features in type 1 diabetes. This TCR derives from a woman aged 35 to 49 in good health. This sequence joins TRBV6-5 and TRBJ1-2; the D gene is possibly TRBD1 (6 bases). Sequenced input: central memory CD4+ T cells from blood. The CDR3 is CASRPTGANYGYTF. CDR3 sequence (DNA): TGTGCCAGCAGGCCGACAGGAGCTAACTATGGCTACACCTTC.